This T cell receptor beta chain originates from a study of blood T cell repertoires in COVID-19. Trimming took 5 bases from V and 3 from J; bases not matched to a gene: 10. The CDR3 extends over 15 amino acids. Germline loops: CDR1 SGHRS, CDR2 YFSETQ. Per the original methods: Amplifying reference gene primers gave estimates of nucleated cell counts. Assay used: immunoSEQ multiplex PCR; TCRdb lists only in-frame clones, some missing. The DNA gave D and trimming, while V, J and clone size come from that table. The sample has approximately 190,000 clones, 80% seen once. The clonotype was recovered from a man in his fifties or sixties with acute or convalescent COVID-19. V gene TRBV5-1 combines with J gene TRBJ1-2; TRBD1 aligns across 7 bases. Sequencing was done on a sample of peripheral blood. The CDR3 DNA follows: TGCGCCAGCAGAGGGTCACAGGGGCCGGACTATGGCTACACCTTC. This gives the protein CASRGSQGPDYGYTF.